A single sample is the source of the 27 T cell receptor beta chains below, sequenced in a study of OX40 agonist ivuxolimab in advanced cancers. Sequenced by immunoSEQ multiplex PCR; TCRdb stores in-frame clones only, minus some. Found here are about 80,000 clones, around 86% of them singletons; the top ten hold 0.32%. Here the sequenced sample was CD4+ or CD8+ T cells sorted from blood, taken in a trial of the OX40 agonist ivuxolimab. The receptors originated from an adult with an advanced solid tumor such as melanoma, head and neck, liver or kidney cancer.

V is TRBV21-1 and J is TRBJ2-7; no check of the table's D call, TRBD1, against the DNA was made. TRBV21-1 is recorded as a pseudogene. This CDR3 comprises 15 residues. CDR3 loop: CASSKTTGVSYEQYV. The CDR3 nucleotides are TGTGCCAGCAGCAAAACTACAGGAGTCTCCTACGAGCAGTACGTC.

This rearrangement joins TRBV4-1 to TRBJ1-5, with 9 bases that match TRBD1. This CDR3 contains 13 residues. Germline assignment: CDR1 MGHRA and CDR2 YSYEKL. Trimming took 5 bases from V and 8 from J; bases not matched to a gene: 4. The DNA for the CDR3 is TGCGCCAGCAGCTGGGACAGGGCGAAGCCCCAGCATTTT. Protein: CASSWDRAKPQHF.

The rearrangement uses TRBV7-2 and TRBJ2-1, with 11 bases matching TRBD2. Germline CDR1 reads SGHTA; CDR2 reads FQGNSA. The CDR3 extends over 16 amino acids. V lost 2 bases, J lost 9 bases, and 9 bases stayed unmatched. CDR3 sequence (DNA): TGTGCCAGCAGCTTAATGGGGCTAGCGGGAGGAGGTGAGCAGTTCTTC. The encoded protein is CASSLMGLAGGGEQFF.

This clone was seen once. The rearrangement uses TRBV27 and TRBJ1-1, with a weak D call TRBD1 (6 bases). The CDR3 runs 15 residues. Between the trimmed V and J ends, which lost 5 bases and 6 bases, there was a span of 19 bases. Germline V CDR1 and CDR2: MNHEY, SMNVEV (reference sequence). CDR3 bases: TGTGCCAGCAGTACAGAAGGGGGGGGCCGGGCTGAAGCTTTCTTT. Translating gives CASSTEGGGRAEAFF.

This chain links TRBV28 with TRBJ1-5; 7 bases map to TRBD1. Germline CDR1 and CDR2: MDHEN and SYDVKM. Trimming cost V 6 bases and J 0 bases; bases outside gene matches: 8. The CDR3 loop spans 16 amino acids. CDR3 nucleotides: TGTGCCAGCAGGCGCAGGGGGGTTTATAGCAATCAGCCCCAGCATTTT. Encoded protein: CASRRRGVYSNQPQHF.

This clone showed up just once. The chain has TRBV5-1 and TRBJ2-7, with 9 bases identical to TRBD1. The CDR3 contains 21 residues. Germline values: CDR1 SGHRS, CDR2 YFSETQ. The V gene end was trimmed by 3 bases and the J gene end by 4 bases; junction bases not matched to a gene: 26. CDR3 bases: TGCGCCAGCAGCTCGGAACACCCGGGACAGGGATATCCCGATATCCGATACGAGCAGTACGTC. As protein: CASSSEHPGQGYPDIRYEQYV.

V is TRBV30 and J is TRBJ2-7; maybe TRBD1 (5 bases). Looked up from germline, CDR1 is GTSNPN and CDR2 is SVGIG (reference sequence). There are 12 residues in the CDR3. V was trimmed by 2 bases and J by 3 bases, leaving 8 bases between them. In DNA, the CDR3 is TGTGCCTGGAGTTCAGGGATCTACGAGCAGTACTTC. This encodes CAWSSGIYEQYF. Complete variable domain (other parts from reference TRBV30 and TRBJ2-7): SQTIHQWPATLVQPVGSPLSLECTVEGTSNPNLYWYRQAAGRGLQLLFYSVGIGQISSEVPQNLSASRPQDRQFILSSKKLLLSDSGFYLCAWSSGIYEQYFGPGTRLTVT.

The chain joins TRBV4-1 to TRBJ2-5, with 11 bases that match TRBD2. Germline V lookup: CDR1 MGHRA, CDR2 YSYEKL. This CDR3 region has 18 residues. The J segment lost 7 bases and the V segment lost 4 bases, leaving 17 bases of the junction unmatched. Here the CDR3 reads CASSLSPVAGGRQGTQYF. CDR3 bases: TGCGCCAGCAGCCTATCACCGGTAGCGGGGGGGCGTCAGGGGACCCAGTACTTC.

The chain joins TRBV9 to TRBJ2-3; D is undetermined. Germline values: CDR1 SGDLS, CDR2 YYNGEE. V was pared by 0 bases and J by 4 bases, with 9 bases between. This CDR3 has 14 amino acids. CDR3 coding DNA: TGTGCCAGCAGCGTAGACGGGTGGCCAGATACGCAGTATTTT. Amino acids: CASSVDGWPDTQYF.

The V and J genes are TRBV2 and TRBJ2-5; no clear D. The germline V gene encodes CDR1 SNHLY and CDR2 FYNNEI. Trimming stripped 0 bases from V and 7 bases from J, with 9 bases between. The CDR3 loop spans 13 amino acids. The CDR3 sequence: CASSEANRATQYF. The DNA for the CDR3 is TGTGCCAGCAGTGAAGCGAACCGAGCGACCCAGTACTTC.

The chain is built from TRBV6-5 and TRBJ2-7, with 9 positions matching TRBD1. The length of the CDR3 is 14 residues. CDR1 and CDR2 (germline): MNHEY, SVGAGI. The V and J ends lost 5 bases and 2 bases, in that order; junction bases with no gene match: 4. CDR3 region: CASSGRDRAYEQYF. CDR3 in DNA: TGTGCCAGCAGTGGCCGGGACAGGGCCTACGAGCAGTACTTC.

The CDR3 bases are TGCGCCAGCAGTTTGACTAGCGGGGCTTACAATGAGCAGTTCTTC. It is translated as CASSLTSGAYNEQFF. The chain uses TRBV5-1 and TRBJ2-1, with 11 positions matching TRBD2. Germline loops: CDR1 SGHRS, CDR2 YFSETQ. CDR3 length: 15 residues. V was pared by 5 bases and J by 4 bases, with 5 bases of the junction left unmatched.

The CDR3 region has the DNA TGCGCCAGCAGCTTGGATGAAGGCCGGGGGGATACGCAGTATTTT. This codes for CASSLDEGRGDTQYF. The chain links TRBV5-1 to TRBJ2-3, with a weak D call TRBD2 (6 bases). From germline, CDR1 is SGHRS and CDR2 YFSETQ. The CDR3 sequence is 15 residues long. The V end lost 0 bases, the J end lost 6 bases, and 14 bases lay between the germline ends.

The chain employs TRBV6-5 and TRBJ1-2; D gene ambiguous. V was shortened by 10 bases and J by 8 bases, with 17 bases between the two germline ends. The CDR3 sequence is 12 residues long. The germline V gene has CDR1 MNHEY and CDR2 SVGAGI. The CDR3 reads CATRIQSLGYTF. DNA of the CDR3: TGTGCCACCCGGATACAATCTCTCGGCTACACCTTC.

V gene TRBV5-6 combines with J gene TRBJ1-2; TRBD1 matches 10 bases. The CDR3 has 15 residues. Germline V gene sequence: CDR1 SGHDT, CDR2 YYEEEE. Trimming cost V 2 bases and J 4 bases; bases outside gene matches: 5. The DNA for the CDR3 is TGTGCCAGCAGCTTAAGGGACAGGGGACTCTATGGCTACACCTTC. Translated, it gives CASSLRDRGLYGYTF.

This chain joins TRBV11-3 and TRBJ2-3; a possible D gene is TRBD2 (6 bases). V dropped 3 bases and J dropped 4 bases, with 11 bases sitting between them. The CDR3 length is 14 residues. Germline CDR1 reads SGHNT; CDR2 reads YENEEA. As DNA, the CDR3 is TGTGCCAGCAGCTTCCTTGGGGAGGCAGATACGCAGTATTTT. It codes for CASSFLGEADTQYF.

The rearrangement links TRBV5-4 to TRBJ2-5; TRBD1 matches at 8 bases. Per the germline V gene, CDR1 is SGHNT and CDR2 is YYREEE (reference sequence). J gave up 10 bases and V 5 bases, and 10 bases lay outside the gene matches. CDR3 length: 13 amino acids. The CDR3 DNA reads TGTGCCAGCAGGCCCGGGACAGGTAGTGACCAGTACTTC. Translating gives CASRPGTGSDQYF.

The chain's CDR3 is CASSLVKPTNEKLFF. DNA for the CDR3: TGTGCCAGCAGCCTCGTAAAACCAACTAATGAAAAACTGTTTTTT. The gene calls are TRBV28 and TRBJ1-4; no definite D call. The CDR3 is 15 amino acids. V lost 6 bases, J lost 0 bases, and 11 bases lay in between. Germline values: CDR1 MDHEN, CDR2 SYDVKM.

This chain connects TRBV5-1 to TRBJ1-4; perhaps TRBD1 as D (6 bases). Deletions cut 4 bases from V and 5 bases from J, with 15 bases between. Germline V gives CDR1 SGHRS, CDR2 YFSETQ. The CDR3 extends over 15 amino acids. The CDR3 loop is CASSPTGTPNEKLFF. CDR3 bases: TGCGCCAGCAGCCCGACCGGGACACCGAATGAAAAACTGTTTTTT.

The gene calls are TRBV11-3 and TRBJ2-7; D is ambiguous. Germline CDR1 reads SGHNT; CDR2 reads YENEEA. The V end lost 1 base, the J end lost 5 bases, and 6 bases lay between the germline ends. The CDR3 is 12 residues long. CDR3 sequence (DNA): TGTGCCAGCAGCTTAGTCCCCCACGAGCAGTACTTC. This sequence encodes CASSLVPHEQYF.

This CDR3 is CAISAQKGKTDTQYF. The CDR3 DNA is TGTGCCATCAGTGCTCAGAAGGGGAAGACAGATACGCAGTATTTT. The chain employs TRBV10-3 and TRBJ2-3, with TRBD1 as a possible D gene (5 bases). Between the trimmed V and J ends, which lost 4 bases and 3 bases, there was a span of 14 bases. The CDR3 spans 15 residues. Germline CDR1 and CDR2: ENHRY and SYGVKD.

CDR3 DNA: TGTGCCAGCAGCTTCCGGGACAGGCTTGACTATGGCTACACCTTC. Its translation: CASSFRDRLDYGYTF. The chain is built from TRBV9 and TRBJ1-2; 8 positions agree with TRBD1. The trim removed 4 bases at V and 3 bases at J, leaving 8 bases unmatched. CDR1 and CDR2 (germline): SGDLS, YYNGEE. The length of the CDR3 is 15 residues. The variable domain in full, completed from reference TRBV9 and TRBJ1-2, reads DSGVTQTPKHLITATGQRVTLRCSPRSGDLSVYWYQQSLDQGLQFLIQYYNGEERAKGNILERFSAQQFPDLHSELNLSSLELGDSALYFCASSFRDRLDYGYTFGSGTRLTVV.

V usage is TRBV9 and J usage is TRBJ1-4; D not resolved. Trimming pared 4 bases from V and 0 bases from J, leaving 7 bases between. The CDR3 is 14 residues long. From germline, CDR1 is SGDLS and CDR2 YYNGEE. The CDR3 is CASSPRTTNEKLFF. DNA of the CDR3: TGTGCCAGCAGCCCACGAACAACTAATGAAAAACTGTTTTTT.

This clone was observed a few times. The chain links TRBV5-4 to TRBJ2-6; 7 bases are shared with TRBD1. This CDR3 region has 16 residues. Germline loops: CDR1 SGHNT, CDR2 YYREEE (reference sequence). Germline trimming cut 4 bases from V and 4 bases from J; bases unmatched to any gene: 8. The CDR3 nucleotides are TGTGCCAGCAGCGAACCTACAGGGGCAGGGGCCAACGTCCTGACTTTC. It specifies CASSEPTGAGANVLTF.

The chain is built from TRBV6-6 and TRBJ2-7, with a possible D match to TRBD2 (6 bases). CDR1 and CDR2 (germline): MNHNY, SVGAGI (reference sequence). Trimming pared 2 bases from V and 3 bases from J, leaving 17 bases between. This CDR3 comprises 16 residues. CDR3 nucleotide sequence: TGTGCCAGCAGTTACCTCCCCACTGGGACTTACTACGAGCAGTACGTC. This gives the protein CASSYLPTGTYYEQYV.

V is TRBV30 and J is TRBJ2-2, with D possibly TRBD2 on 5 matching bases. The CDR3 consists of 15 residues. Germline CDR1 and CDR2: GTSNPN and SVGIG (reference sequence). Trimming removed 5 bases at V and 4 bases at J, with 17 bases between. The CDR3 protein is CAWGRGGASTGELFF. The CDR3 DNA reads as TGTGCCTGGGGCCGAGGAGGAGCTTCCACCGGGGAGCTGTTTTTT. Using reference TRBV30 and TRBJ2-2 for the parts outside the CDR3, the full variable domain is SQTIHQWPATLVQPVGSPLSLECTVEGTSNPNLYWYRQAAGRGLQLLFYSVGIGQISSEVPQNLSASRPQDRQFILSSKKLLLSDSGFYLCAWGRGGASTGELFFGEGSRLTVL.

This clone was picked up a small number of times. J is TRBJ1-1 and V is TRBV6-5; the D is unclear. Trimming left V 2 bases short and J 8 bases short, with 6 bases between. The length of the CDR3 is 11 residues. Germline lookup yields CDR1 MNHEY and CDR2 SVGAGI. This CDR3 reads CASSYNWEAFF. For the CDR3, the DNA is TGTGCCAGCAGTTACAATTGGGAAGCTTTCTTT.